One and the same sample provided the 21 T cell receptor beta chains below, sequenced in a study of blood T cell repertoires in COVID-19. TCRdb's copy holds only in-frame clones and misses some; the assay was immunoSEQ multiplex PCR. The sample contains hundreds of thousands of clones, roughly 90% of which appear only once. Sequencing was performed on peripheral blood. These receptors originate from a woman aged 30 to 39 with COVID-19, enrolled during active disease.

This clone was counted only a few times. The rearrangement links TRBV4-2 to TRBJ2-1, with 10 bases matching TRBD1. In germline, CDR1 is LGHNA, CDR2 YNFKEQ. The junction had 12 bases not matched to a gene; V was cut back by 4 bases and J by 6 bases. The CDR3 runs to 17 residues. The CDR3 coding sequence is TGTGCCAGCAGCCGCACCCCTCCGAGGACAGGGGGCAATGAGCAGTTCTTC. It specifies CASSRTPPRTGGNEQFF.

V usage is TRBV5-4 and J usage is TRBJ2-5; maybe TRBD1 (6 bases). The germline V gene has CDR1 SGHNT and CDR2 YYREEE (reference sequence). The V end was cut by 0 bases, the J end by 2 bases, with 17 bases between. There are 17 residues in the CDR3. CDR3 sequence (DNA): TGTGCCAGCAGCTTGGACAGGGACCTCTCACTACAAGAGACCCAGTACTTC. Protein: CASSLDRDLSLQETQYF.

V and J are TRBV6-2 or TRBV6-3 and TRBJ2-3; 14 bases are a match to TRBD2. The ends lost 2 bases at V and 3 bases at J; junction bases unmatched: 1. The CDR3 consists of 16 residues. From germline, CDR1 is MNHEY and CDR2 SVGEGT. The CDR3 DNA is TGTGCCAGCAGTTACGGGACTAGCGGGAGTACAGATACGCAGTATTTT. Protein: CASSYGTSGSTDTQYF.

The chain combines TRBV5-4 with TRBJ2-5; 8 bases line up with TRBD2. Germline CDR1 is SGHNT and CDR2 is YYREEE (reference sequence). J lost 3 bases, V lost 1 base, and 14 bases had no gene match. The CDR3 length is 18 residues. The DNA of the CDR3 is TGTGCCAGCAGCTTGTGGCGGGGGGTTTTGGGAGTAGAAGAGACCCAGTACTTC. Protein: CASSLWRGVLGVEETQYF.

In this sample, this clone turned up once. The chain has TRBV4-3 and TRBJ1-6; tentative D call: TRBD1 (5 bases). Trimming shortened V by 0 bases and J by 9 bases, and 12 bases separated the two germline ends. Germline V lookup: CDR1 LGHNA, CDR2 YSLEER. The CDR3 runs to 15 residues. CDR3 coding DNA: TGCGCCAGCAGCCAAGAGGGGGGGTATCCTTCACCCCTCCACTTT. It yields the protein CASSQEGGYPSPLHF.

The chain is built from TRBV27 and TRBJ2-2; 8 nucleotides agree with TRBD1. Trimming at V came to 1 base and at J to 2 bases, leaving 3 bases not matched to a gene. The CDR3 covers 16 residues. Germline V lookup: CDR1 MNHEY, CDR2 SMNVEV (reference sequence). The CDR3, as DNA: TGTGCCAGCAGTTTATTTTCAGGGGGCAACACCGGGGAGCTGTTTTTT. Protein product: CASSLFSGGNTGELFF.

The chain combines TRBV19 with TRBJ1-3, with D uncertain. Germline V gene sequence: CDR1 LNHDA, CDR2 SQIVND (reference sequence). Trimming left V 4 bases short and J 0 bases short, with 13 bases between. The CDR3 is made up of 16 amino acids. CDR3 DNA sequence: TGTGCCAGTAGTAAACAAACAGCTTTCTCTGGAAACACCATATATTTT. Amino acids: CASSKQTAFSGNTIYF.

This clone was seen a single time. This chain uses TRBV7-9 with TRBJ1-5, with D hard to call. Germline V gene data show CDR1 as SEHNR and CDR2 as FQNEAQ (reference sequence). The CDR3 runs to 14 residues. The V end was cut by 5 bases, the J end by 0 bases, with 8 bases between. The CDR3 reads CASSLGNSNQPQHF. For the CDR3, the DNA is TGTGCCAGCAGCCTCGGGAATAGCAATCAGCCCCAGCATTTT.

This sequence joins TRBV5-1 and TRBJ2-7; no reliable D call. Per the germline V gene, CDR1 is SGHRS and CDR2 is YFSETQ. V was trimmed by 0 bases and J by 2 bases, leaving 9 bases between them. The CDR3 has 14 residues. CDR3 in amino acids: CASSLGAKPYEQYF. The CDR3 nucleotides are TGCGCCAGCAGCTTGGGGGCAAAACCCTACGAGCAGTACTTC.

The chain uses TRBV6-4 and TRBJ2-2, with a weak D call TRBD1 (5 bases). Germline V gene sequence: CDR1 MRHNA, CDR2 SNTAGT. CDR3 length equals 16 residues. V lost 7 bases, J lost 2 bases, and 17 bases lay in between. Here the CDR3 DNA reads TGTGCCAGCACCCCCGGTGAGGACACTAACACCGGGGAGCTGTTTTTT. Its translation: CASTPGEDTNTGELFF.

The chain recombines TRBV27 with TRBJ2-2; 15 positions agree with TRBD2. V dropped 9 bases and J dropped 7; count of bases not matched to a gene: 12. This CDR3 region has 17 residues. The germline gives CDR1 MNHEY, CDR2 SMNVEV (reference sequence). The CDR3 here is CASKTGTSGRIGGELFF. The DNA for the CDR3 is TGTGCCAGTAAAACCGGGACTAGCGGGAGGATCGGCGGGGAGCTGTTTTTT.

The table lists this clone with a count of one. The V call is TRBV11-2, the J call TRBJ1-1; D gene unclear. Germline CDR1 reads SGHAT; CDR2 reads FQNNGV. The CDR3 runs to 13 residues. V lost 5 bases and J lost 3, with 10 bases in between. CDR3 region: CASSRQVDTEAFF. CDR3 bases: TGTGCCAGCAGCCGCCAGGTAGACACTGAAGCTTTCTTT. Filled out from reference TRBV11-2 and TRBJ1-1, the complete variable domain reads EAGVAQSPRYKIIEKRQSVAFWCNPISGHATLYWYQQILGQGPKLLIQFQNNGVVDDSQLPKDRFSAERLKGVDSTLKIQPAKLEDSAVYLCASSRQVDTEAFFGQGTRLTVV.

The chain combines TRBV6-5 with TRBJ2-1, with 10 positions matching TRBD2. Unmatched junction bases numbered 3, after V lost 6 bases and J lost 4 bases. Germline lookup yields CDR1 MNHEY and CDR2 SVGAGI. The CDR3 spans 14 residues. The CDR3 spells CASRTSGQYNEQFF. CDR3 DNA: TGTGCCAGCAGGACTAGCGGGCAGTACAATGAGCAGTTCTTC.

The V call is TRBV5-5, the J call TRBJ2-7; 9 nucleotides match TRBD2. V shed 2 bases, J shed 3 bases, and the junction held 3 bases outside the gene matches. The CDR3 contains 14 residues. CDR1 is SGHKS, CDR2 YYEKEE, per germline (reference sequence). The CDR3 region has the DNA TGTGCCAGCAGCTTCCCGCGGGGGGGCTACGAGCAGTACTTC. Protein sequence: CASSFPRGGYEQYF.

J is TRBJ1-2 and V is TRBV14, with a possible D match to TRBD1 (5 bases). The CDR3 runs to 16 residues. Between the trimmed V and J ends, which lost 0 bases and 0 bases, there was a span of 11 bases. Per the germline V gene, CDR1 is SGHDN and CDR2 is FVKESK. This CDR3 reads CASSQESGRPNYGYTF. The CDR3 region has the DNA TGTGCCAGCAGCCAAGAATCAGGGCGCCCTAACTATGGCTACACCTTC.

This chain links TRBV28 with TRBJ2-1, with D perhaps matching TRBD1 (5 bases). The CDR3 loop spans 15 amino acids. Trimming stripped 2 bases from V and 5 bases from J, with 13 bases between. Germline V lookup: CDR1 MDHEN, CDR2 SYDVKM. DNA for the CDR3: TGTGCCAGCAGTTTAAGGTCACAGGCCCACAATGAGCAGTTCTTC. Translating it yields CASSLRSQAHNEQFF.

This clone was counted once. The J gene is TRBJ2-3, the V gene TRBV9, with D maybe TRBD1 (5 bases). Germline-derived CDR1 and CDR2 are SGDLS and YYNGEE. V lost 1 base and J lost 0, with 12 bases in between. The CDR3 runs 16 residues. The CDR3 DNA follows: TGTGCCAGCAGCGTATGGGGCGGAGCAAGCACAGATACGCAGTATTTT. Amino acids: CASSVWGGASTDTQYF.

The CDR3, as DNA: TGCGCCAGCAGCCAAGGGACAGGGCCCACAGATACGCAGTATTTT. The encoded protein is CASSQGTGPTDTQYF. The rearrangement links TRBV4-1 to TRBJ2-3; 8 positions match TRBD1. Germline CDR1 reads MGHRA; CDR2 reads YSYEKL. Germline trimming cut 1 base from V and 2 bases from J; bases unmatched to any gene: 2. CDR3 length: 15 residues.

The chain is built from TRBV7-8 and TRBJ1-6, with D possibly matching TRBD1 (6 bases). The CDR3 has 13 amino acids. Germline CDR1 is SGHVS and CDR2 is FQNEAQ. Trimming shortened V by 4 bases and J by 7 bases, and 8 bases separated the two germline ends. For the CDR3, the DNA is TGTGCCAGCAGCTCCGACAGGAATTCACCCCTCCACTTT. It specifies CASSSDRNSPLHF.

This sequence joins TRBV7-9 and TRBJ2-1; TRBD2 matches 9 bases. The length of the CDR3 is 16 residues. V dropped 1 base and J dropped 4; count of bases not matched to a gene: 5. Germline lookup yields CDR1 SEHNR and CDR2 FQNEAQ (reference sequence). The DNA for the CDR3 is TGTGCCAGCAGCTTAGGGGGCGGGAGGGTTTACAATGAGCAGTTCTTC. Its translation: CASSLGGGRVYNEQFF.

This chain uses TRBV5-6 with TRBJ1-2; TRBD1 aligns across 7 bases. V was pared by 3 bases and J by 5 bases, with 10 bases of the junction left unmatched. This CDR3 has 15 residues. Looked up from germline, CDR1 is SGHDT and CDR2 is YYEEEE. The CDR3 region has the DNA TGTGCCAGCAGCTGGAGGGATACAGGGGATTATGGCTACACCTTC. This sequence encodes CASSWRDTGDYGYTF.